These 16 T cell receptor beta chains originate from one sample sequenced in a study of chemoradiotherapy in HPV16-positive cancers. Repertoires were generated with immunoSEQ multiplex PCR, while TCRdb's copy carries only in-frame clones and drops some. The repertoire holds around 40,000 clones, with more than 75% as singletons. The specimen comprised blood, sampled from a patient who underwent chemoradiotherapy. The receptors shown here come from a human donor with HPV-associated anogenital cancer.

V gene TRBV2 combines with J gene TRBJ2-7; 13 nucleotides align to TRBD2. The CDR3 has 17 amino acids. V gave up 6 bases and J gave up 3 bases; unmatched junction bases: 11. Germline-derived CDR1 and CDR2 are SNHLY and FYNNEI. This CDR3 reads CASRPLAGLAGDYEQYF. In nucleotides, the CDR3 is TGTGCCAGCAGGCCCTTGGCCGGACTAGCGGGGGACTACGAGCAGTACTTC.

The chain employs TRBV28 and TRBJ1-5; unclear D gene. In germline, CDR1 is MDHEN, CDR2 SYDVKM. Trimming left V 3 bases short and J 7 bases short, with 10 bases between. The CDR3 is 13 amino acids. The CDR3 DNA sequence: TGTGCCAGCAGTTTGGCGGTCCGACAGCCCCAGCATTTT. Translated: CASSLAVRQPQHF.

This clone was picked up a small number of times. The chain links TRBV5-1 to TRBJ1-2, with 8 bases that match TRBD1. The CDR3 is 15 amino acids. The germline CDR1 and CDR2 sequences are SGHRS and YFSETQ. The V segment lost 5 bases and the J segment 7 bases; nucleotides outside the gene matches: 13. The CDR3 loop is CASSLRSGTGSGYTF. CDR3 in DNA: TGCGCCAGCAGTTTACGATCCGGGACAGGATCTGGCTACACCTTC.

This clone has a single count. In DNA form, the CDR3 reads TGCGCCAGCAGCCTCATTGGGGACGAGCAGTACTTC. As protein: CASSLIGDEQYF. V usage is TRBV5-1 and J usage is TRBJ2-7; D is unresolved. This CDR3 contains 12 residues. Germline V gene lookup returns CDR1 SGHRS and CDR2 YFSETQ. Trimming stripped 4 bases from V and 5 bases from J, with 10 bases between.

The chain carries TRBV6-5 and TRBJ1-2; 8 nucleotides align to TRBD1. The CDR3 is 13 residues long. Germline V gene sequence: CDR1 MNHEY, CDR2 SVGAGI. Trimming cost V 9 bases and J 2 bases; bases outside gene matches: 5. DNA for the CDR3: TGTGCCAGTTGGACAGGGCCGAACTATGGCTACACCTTC. Translation gives CASWTGPNYGYTF.

V is TRBV6-5 and J is TRBJ1-3; 8 bases fit TRBD1. V gave up 6 bases and J gave up 0 bases; unmatched junction bases: 4. The CDR3 length is 15 residues. Germline V gene sequence: CDR1 MNHEY, CDR2 SVGAGI. The CDR3 protein is CASSSTGGSGNTIYF. The CDR3 nucleotides are TGTGCCAGCAGCTCCACAGGGGGCTCTGGAAACACCATATATTTT.

The chain combines TRBV20-1 with TRBJ1-2; no firm D call. The CDR3 contains 9 residues. V was cut by 4 bases and J by 8 bases, with 5 bases left in between. Germline V gene lookup returns CDR1 DFQATT and CDR2 SNEGSKA (reference sequence). The CDR3 DNA reads as TGCAGTGCTAACTCCGGCTACACCTTC. The encoded protein is CSANSGYTF.

The rearrangement joins TRBV5-1 to TRBJ2-7; 7 nucleotides line up with TRBD1. This CDR3 region has 12 residues. CDR1 is SGHRS, CDR2 YFSETQ, per germline. J gave up 6 bases and V 1 base, and 1 base lay outside the gene matches. CDR3 in amino acids: CASSLYRGEQYF. The CDR3 bases are TGCGCCAGCAGCTTGTACAGGGGCGAGCAGTACTTC.

The chain is built from TRBV7-3 and TRBJ2-3; D is perhaps TRBD2 (7 bases). The germline V gene has CDR1 SGHTA and CDR2 FQGTGA. The ends were cut back, 5 bases at V and 4 bases at J, with 10 bases in the middle. CDR3 length: 13 residues. The CDR3 DNA sequence: TGTGCCAGCAGCGTGGGGGGGCCAGATACGCAGTATTTT. Protein: CASSVGGPDTQYF.

The sample holds one count of this clone. This sequence joins TRBV5-1 and TRBJ1-1; D not resolved. V lost 4 bases and J lost 1, with 8 bases in between. Germline CDR1 reads SGHRS; CDR2 reads YFSETQ. The CDR3 totals 13 residues. The CDR3 reads CASSPWGNTEAFF. In DNA form, the CDR3 reads TGCGCCAGCAGCCCCTGGGGGAACACTGAAGCTTTCTTT.

The V gene is TRBV9, the J gene TRBJ2-2, with D maybe TRBD2 (7 bases). V lost 0 bases, J lost 6 bases, and 9 bases lay in between. CDR3 length: 14 amino acids. Germline values: CDR1 SGDLS, CDR2 YYNGEE. CDR3 in DNA: TGTGCCAGCAGCGTAGGGGGGGGCCCCGGGGAGCTGTTTTTT. The encoded protein is CASSVGGGPGELFF.

V is TRBV2 and J is TRBJ2-1; D tentatively reads TRBD1 or TRBD2 (5 bases each). The germline V and J ends were trimmed by 5 bases and 8 bases, with 10 bases remaining between them. CDR1 and CDR2 (germline): SNHLY, FYNNEI. The length of the CDR3 is 12 residues. DNA for the CDR3: TGTGCCAGCAGTAGGAGAGGGGATGAGCAGTTCTTC. This translates into CASSRRGDEQFF.

The V call is TRBV27, the J call TRBJ1-5, with 7 bases lining up with TRBD1. The CDR3 covers 15 residues. V trimming: 7 bases; J trimming: 2 bases; junction bases outside the gene matches: 8. Germline assignment: CDR1 MNHEY and CDR2 SMNVEV (reference sequence). Written as DNA, the CDR3 is TGTGCCAGCACCGACAGGGCAGCCGGCAATCAGCCCCAGCATTTT. It encodes CASTDRAAGNQPQHF.

The chain combines TRBV11-2 with TRBJ1-3, with a tentative D call TRBD1 (6 bases). The CDR3 totals 15 residues. Per the germline V gene, CDR1 is SGHAT and CDR2 is FQNNGV. Trimming removed 8 bases at V and 0 bases at J, with 14 bases between. CDR3: CASSQTGHSGNTIYF. In nucleotides, the CDR3 is TGTGCCAGCTCACAAACAGGGCACTCTGGAAACACCATATATTTT.

This clone was seen just once. This chain uses TRBV4-3 with TRBJ2-5; 7 nucleotides align to TRBD1. The CDR3 extends over 14 amino acids. Losses at the gene ends were 1 base for V and 5 bases for J; bases not matched to a gene: 4. Germline-derived CDR1 and CDR2 are LGHNA and YSLEER. CDR3 DNA sequence: TGCGCCAGCAGCCAAGGACCCAGGGGGGAGACCCAGTACTTC. Protein sequence: CASSQGPRGETQYF.

The chain has TRBV7-9 and TRBJ1-1, with 12 positions matching TRBD1. This CDR3 contains 14 residues. Germline lookup yields CDR1 SEHNR and CDR2 FQNEAQ (reference sequence). Trimming at V came to 5 bases and at J to 7 bases, leaving 5 bases not matched to a gene. CDR3 in DNA: TGTGCCAGCAGCGTCGGGACAGGGGGCGGTGAAGCTTTCTTT. Amino acid sequence: CASSVGTGGGEAFF.